One and the same sample provided the 25 T cell receptor beta chains below, sequenced in a study of regulatory T cells in long-lasting Graves disease. Time point: persistent/refractory GD, antithyroid drugs over 5 years with positive TRAb. Isolated PBMC RNA provided the starting material for the TCR library. Construction of TCR beta libraries relied on iRepertoire HTBI primers and on Arm-PCR targeting CDR3 regions. MiXCR was run by TCRdb on the multiplex PCR reads, yielding one entry per CDR3 protein. Of roughly 500,000 distinct CDR3 sequences detected, around 21% appear once; the ten largest clones hold about 7.8%. The input for sequencing was peripheral blood mononuclear cells (PBMCs), taken when the disease was refractory, from a patient treated with antithyroid drugs. Every receptor here comes from a female donor with Graves disease.

The rearrangement links TRBV5-1 to TRBJ2-2; 7 nucleotides match TRBD1. With V trimmed by 4 bases and J by 3 bases, 6 bases remained unmatched. The germline CDR1 and CDR2 sequences are SGHRS and YFSETQ. There are 15 residues in the CDR3. Written as DNA, the CDR3 is TGCGCCAGCAGCCCAACAGGGGCAGACACCGGGGAGCTGTTTTTT. It specifies CASSPTGADTGELFF. Full variable domain (rest looked up from reference TRBV5-1 and TRBJ2-2): KAGVTQTPRYLIKTRGQQVTLSCSPISGHRSVSWYQQTPGQGLQFLFEYFSETQRNKGNFPGRFSGRQFSNSRSEMNVSTLELGDSALYLCASSPTGADTGELFFGEGSRLTVL.

CDR3 sequence: CASSRDGGLWTQYF. In nucleotides, the CDR3 is TGTGCCAGCAGCCGGGACGGGGGCTTGTGGACCCAGTACTTC. The V call is TRBV5-6, the J call TRBJ2-5; D is tentatively TRBD1 or TRBD2 (6 bases each). The CDR3 spans 14 residues. Germline V gene lookup returns CDR1 SGHDT and CDR2 YYEEEE. V gave up 4 bases and J gave up 7 bases, with 17 bases separating them.

The J gene is TRBJ1-3, the V gene TRBV12-3 or TRBV12-4; D is undetermined. This CDR3 contains 15 residues. Trimming took 5 bases from V and 0 from J, leaving 11 bases between them. CDR3 sequence (DNA): TGTGCCAGCAGTGGAGAAGTATACTCTGGAAACACCATATATTTT. Translation: CASSGEVYSGNTIYF.

In its sample, this clonotype was seen many times. This chain uses TRBV5-1 with TRBJ2-2, with 14 bases aligning to TRBD2. This CDR3 is 17 amino acids long. V lost 0 bases and J lost 3; bases outside the gene matches: 1. From germline, CDR1 is SGHRS and CDR2 YFSETQ. CDR3 region: CASSLGLAGGYTGELFF. CDR3 DNA sequence: TGCGCCAGCAGCTTGGGACTAGCGGGAGGGTACACCGGGGAGCTGTTTTTT.

The chain links TRBV30 to TRBJ1-1, with D unresolved. Germline CDR1 is GTSNPN and CDR2 is SVGIG (reference sequence). The CDR3 contains 15 residues. V lost 0 bases, J lost 0 bases, and 11 bases lay in between. The CDR3 nucleotides read TGTGCCTGGAGTGTATGGGGTCCGATGAACACTGAAGCTTTCTTT. This encodes CAWSVWGPMNTEAFF.

The rearrangement uses TRBV2 and TRBJ2-1, with a weak D call TRBD2 (5 bases). Germline V gene sequence: CDR1 SNHLY, CDR2 FYNNEI. The CDR3 is 13 residues long. The V end was cut by 10 bases, the J end by 3 bases, with 13 bases between. CDR3 nucleotides: TGTGCCAATACACGGAGGATCTACAATGAGCAGTTCTTC. The encoded protein is CANTRRIYNEQFF.

This clonotype was detected many times. V is TRBV6-5 and J is TRBJ2-2; 9 bases line up with TRBD2. The germline V gene encodes CDR1 MNHEY and CDR2 SVGAGI. J lost 3 bases, V lost 2 bases, and 4 bases had no gene match. The CDR3 covers 16 residues. This chain's CDR3 is CASSYAAGGYTGELFF. CDR3 nucleotides: TGTGCCAGCAGTTACGCGGCGGGAGGGTACACCGGGGAGCTGTTTTTT.

This clonotype was picked up a small number of times. This chain connects TRBV3-1 to TRBJ2-7; D not resolved. The CDR3 is made up of 16 amino acids. V shed 2 bases and J shed 6 bases, with 20 bases lying between them. Germline loops: CDR1 LGHDT, CDR2 YNNKEL (reference sequence). The CDR3 region has the DNA TGTGCCAGCAGCCAATACAAGGCGACATCCTCAAGCGAGCAGTACTTC. Protein product: CASSQYKATSSSEQYF.

The chain joins TRBV6-1 to TRBJ1-1; the D is unclear. V was shortened by 2 bases and J by 1 base, with 8 bases between the two germline ends. Germline V gene lookup returns CDR1 MNHNS and CDR2 SASEGT. This CDR3 is built from 14 residues. The CDR3 region has the DNA TGTGCCAGCAGTGAATTTACGGCGAACACTGAAGCTTTCTTT. Translated: CASSEFTANTEAFF.

This clonotype was seen once. The chain is built from TRBV28 and TRBJ2-1; D is perhaps TRBD1 (6 bases). The ends were cut back, 6 bases at V and 1 base at J, with 19 bases in the middle. This CDR3 is built from 17 residues. Germline V gene data show CDR1 as MDHEN and CDR2 as SYDVKM. The CDR3 loop is CASRTLQGAPSYNEQFF. The CDR3 DNA sequence: TGTGCCAGCAGGACGTTACAGGGTGCGCCTTCCTACAATGAGCAGTTCTTC. The full variable domain, its missing parts supplied by reference TRBV28 and TRBJ2-1, is DVKVTQSSRYLVKRTGEKVFLECVQDMDHENMFWYRQDPGLGLRLIYFSYDVKMKEKGDIPEGYSVSREKKERFSLILESASTNQTSMYLCASRTLQGAPSYNEQFFGPGTRLTVL.

A note on this clonotype: A much larger clone differs by one base, so this may be a read error. The chain recombines TRBV6-1 with TRBJ2-7; D may be TRBD2 (7 bases). Trimming left V 6 bases short and J 2 bases short, with 17 bases between. The germline gives CDR1 MNHNS, CDR2 SASEGT. The CDR3 sequence is 15 residues long. This chain's CDR3 is CASSSDGGQTYEQYF. Written as DNA, the CDR3 is TGTGCCAGCAGCTCGGACGGGGGGCAAACCTACGAGCAGTACTTC.

This clonotype has at least ten counts. The chain couples TRBV12-3 or TRBV12-4 to TRBJ2-5; 10 bases agree with TRBD2. With V trimmed by 4 bases and J by 5 bases, 7 bases remained unmatched. CDR3 length: 15 residues. The CDR3 reads CASSSLAGEGETQYF. The CDR3 nucleotides are TGTGCCAGCAGTTCGCTAGCGGGAGAGGGGGAGACCCAGTACTTC.

This clonotype was observed many times. The rearrangement uses TRBV27 and TRBJ2-7; D possibly corresponds to TRBD1 (7 bases). Per the germline V gene, CDR1 is MNHEY and CDR2 is SMNVEV (reference sequence). This CDR3 region has 15 residues. V lost 2 bases and J lost 7, with 18 bases in between. CDR3 DNA: TGTGCCAGCAGTTTAACAGGGGACTCTTTGTGGGAGCAGTACTTC. This sequence encodes CASSLTGDSLWEQYF.

This clonotype came up many times. The chain uses TRBV12-3 or TRBV12-4 and TRBJ1-2; D uncertain. V was clipped by 2 bases and J by 4 bases, with 5 bases between them. This CDR3 has 12 amino acids. The CDR3: CASSLLGYGYTF. The CDR3 DNA sequence: TGTGCCAGCAGTTTATTGGGCTATGGCTACACCTTC.

The chain employs TRBV11-2 and TRBJ2-5; perhaps TRBD2 as D (5 bases). Between the trimmed V and J ends, which lost 5 bases and 1 base, there was a span of 17 bases. This CDR3 is built from 16 residues. CDR1 and CDR2 (germline): SGHAT, FQNNGV. Written as DNA, the CDR3 is TGTGCCAGCAGCCAAGGCGCGGCGGGCGTCCAAGAGACCCAGTACTTC. Translation: CASSQGAAGVQETQYF.

The gene calls are TRBV6-5 and TRBJ2-7; D possibly matches TRBD1 or TRBD2 (5 bases each). CDR1 is MNHEY, CDR2 SVGAGI, per germline. Trimming stripped 0 bases from V and 1 base from J, with 7 bases between. The CDR3 contains 14 residues. DNA for the CDR3: TGTGCCAGCAGTTACTCGGGACCTTCCTACGAGCAGTACTTC. Translation: CASSYSGPSYEQYF.

As for this clonotype: A read error may explain this, as a much larger clone is one base away. This sequence joins TRBV28 and TRBJ2-7, with TRBD2 as a possible D gene (6 bases). CDR3 size: 17 residues. CDR1 is MDHEN, CDR2 SYDVKM, per germline. The ends were cut back, 5 bases at V and 1 base at J, with 21 bases in the middle. CDR3 amino acids: CASSETSRYRGSYEQYF. The CDR3 DNA sequence: TGTGCCAGCAGTGAAACTAGCAGGTATCGGGGGTCCTACGAGCAGTACTTC.

Worth noting for this clonotype: This may be a read error: a much more frequent sequence differs by one nucleotide. The chain links TRBV28 to TRBJ2-7, with D unresolved. The CDR3 has 14 amino acids. The germline V gene encodes CDR1 MDHEN and CDR2 SYDVKM. CDR3 in amino acids: CASSFGSYGYEQHF. Written as DNA, the CDR3 is TGTGCCAGCAGTTTTGGTTCTTACGGCTACGAGCAGCACTTC.

V and J are TRBV5-1 and TRBJ1-6; TRBD1 is a possible D gene (5 bases). Trimming removed 4 bases from V and 7 bases from J, with 12 bases in between. The length of the CDR3 is 14 residues. Germline lookup yields CDR1 SGHRS and CDR2 YFSETQ. This CDR3 is CASSPGGANSPLHF. CDR3 coding DNA: TGCGCCAGCAGCCCCGGAGGGGCCAATTCACCCCTCCACTTT.

This clonotype was seen more than once but under ten times. The V gene is TRBV20-1, the J gene TRBJ2-7; 9 bases are a match to TRBD1. The CDR3 spans 15 residues. The V segment lost 6 bases and the J segment 3 bases; nucleotides outside the gene matches: 12. The germline gives CDR1 DFQATT, CDR2 SNEGSKA (reference sequence). CDR3 sequence reads: CSATPLRDRDYEQYF. CDR3 in DNA: TGCAGTGCCACGCCTCTCCGGGACAGGGACTACGAGCAGTACTTC.

This clonotype was seen ten or more times. V gene TRBV10-3 combines with J gene TRBJ2-7; 10 positions match TRBD1. This CDR3 contains 12 residues. Germline trimming cut 8 bases from V and 4 bases from J; bases unmatched to any gene: 2. Germline V gene data show CDR1 as ENHRY and CDR2 as SYGVKD. The DNA for the CDR3 is TGTGCCATCGGGACAGGGGTTTACGAGCAGTACTTC. Protein: CAIGTGVYEQYF.

This clonotype was counted ten times or more. This chain joins TRBV27 and TRBJ2-6; a weak D match, TRBD2 (5 bases). The length of the CDR3 is 16 residues. Trimming removed 3 bases from V and 0 bases from J, with 9 bases in between. CDR1 MNHEY and CDR2 SMNVEV come from the germline V gene (reference sequence). The CDR3 loop is CASSLRRFSGANVLTF. The DNA of the CDR3 is TGTGCCAGCAGTTTGAGGAGGTTCTCTGGGGCCAACGTCCTGACTTTC. Combining the CDR3 with reference TRBV27 and TRBJ2-6 gives the whole variable domain EAQVTQNPRYLITVTGKKLTVTCSQNMNHEYMSWYRQDPGLGLRQIYYSMNVEVTDKGDVPEGYKVSRKEKRNFPLILESPSPNQTSLYFCASSLRRFSGANVLTFGAGSRLTVL.

This clonotype has ten or more counts. The chain uses TRBV5-1 and TRBJ1-2, with TRBD1 matching 9 bases. Germline trimming cut 0 bases from V and 7 bases from J; bases unmatched to any gene: 4. The CDR3 loop spans 14 amino acids. Germline V gene data show CDR1 as SGHRS and CDR2 as YFSETQ. The CDR3 region has the DNA TGCGCCAGCAGCTTGGACAGGGGGCAGGTTGGCTACACCTTC. Translated: CASSLDRGQVGYTF.

The table lists this clonotype with many counts. V gene TRBV12-3 or TRBV12-4 combines with J gene TRBJ1-2, with 7 positions matching TRBD1. The CDR3 is 13 amino acids. Unmatched junction bases numbered 8, after V lost 5 bases and J lost 8 bases. CDR3 sequence reads: CASSVGGQSGYTF. Here the CDR3 DNA reads TGTGCCAGCAGTGTTGGGGGACAGTCAGGCTACACCTTC.

This chain uses TRBV27 with TRBJ2-1; D may be TRBD1 or TRBD2 (7 bases each). Trimming cost V 5 bases and J 2 bases, with 10 bases left between them. The germline gives CDR1 MNHEY, CDR2 SMNVEV (reference sequence). The CDR3 is 14 residues long. This CDR3 is CASSPGGAYNEQFF. As DNA, the CDR3 is TGTGCCAGCAGTCCAGGGGGGGCCTACAATGAGCAGTTCTTC.